These T cell receptor beta chains were read from a single sample in a study of response to subunit inactivated influenza vaccine. TCRdb itself ran the RT-PCR reads through MiXCR, one entry per CDR3 protein. The sample has 560,000 or so distinct CDR3 sequences, 6% to 9% seen once. Sequencing used PBMCs from blood, obtained approximately 25 months after vaccination. These receptors were taken from a man between 45 and 75 years old who received an inactivated influenza vaccine. Both conserved end residues are part of each CDR3. A D gene is named only where the DNA matches it firmly. Some rows mark clone size as missing; the rest say once, few, many or name a class of expanded clone.

clone_size | j_call | d_call | v_call | cdr3_nt | cdr3_aa
few | TRBJ2-1 | TRBD2 | TRBV12-3/TRBV12-4 | TGTGCCAGCAGCTGGACTAGCGGGAGTGGAAACAATGAGCAGTTCTTC | CASSWTSGSGNNEQFF
many | TRBJ2-5 | TRBD2 | TRBV9 | TGTGCCAGCAGTCAAAGCGGGAGCCCCCAAACGAGAGAGACCCAGTACTTC | CASSQSGSPQTRETQYF
many | TRBJ2-3 | NA | TRBV7-9 | TGTGCCAGCAGCTTAGCGGGCCGTCAGGGTTGGTCAGATACGCAGTATTTT | CASSLAGRQGWSDTQYF
NA | TRBJ2-7 | NA | TRBV20-1 | TGCAGTGCTAGAGAGGCAGCCTACGAGCAGTACTTC | CSAREAAYEQYF
few | TRBJ2-7 | NA | TRBV20-1 | TGCAGTGCCACCCGCAGGGCAAGCTCCTACGAGCAGTACTTC | CSATRRASSYEQYF
NA | TRBJ2-1 | NA | TRBV29-1 | TGCAGCGTTGAAGGGCCGAGCTCCTACAATGAGCAGTTCTTC | CSVEGPSSYNEQFF
few | TRBJ2-7 | NA | TRBV6-5 | TGTGCCGCCGCCTCCTCCGGCTCCTACGAGCAGTACTTC | CAAASSGSYEQYF
many | TRBJ2-1 | TRBD2 | TRBV20-1 | TGCAGTGCTAGACCGGGACTAGCGGGAATTCACAATGAGCAGTTCTTC | CSARPGLAGIHNEQFF
NA | TRBJ1-2 | NA | TRBV15 | TGTGCCACCAGCTACCCGTTAGCTAACTATGGCTACACCTTC | CATSYPLANYGYTF
few | TRBJ1-3 | NA | TRBV2 | TGTGCCAGCAGTGAAAGGAGGGGTGGAGGAAACACCATATATTTT | CASSERRGGGNTIYF
NA | TRBJ2-2 | TRBD2 | TRBV19 | TGTGCCAGTCAGGGACTAGCGGCTACCGGGGAGCTGTTTTTT | CASQGLAATGELFF
many | TRBJ2-7 | NA | TRBV4-3 | TGCGCCAGCAGCCAAGATCTACTGTACGAGCAGTACTTC | CASSQDLLYEQYF
few | TRBJ1-2 | TRBD1 | TRBV5-6 | TGTGCCAGCAGCACCCGGACAGGCCTGCAGAACTATGGCTACACCTTC | CASSTRTGLQNYGYTF
NA | TRBJ2-5 | NA | TRBV29-1 | TGCAGCGTTGAGGAGGGATGGGAGACCCAGTACTTC | CSVEEGWETQYF
many | TRBJ1-3 | NA | TRBV27 | TGTGCCAGCACCAAATCCGGAAACACCATATATTTT | CASTKSGNTIYF
many | TRBJ1-5 | NA | TRBV6-1 | TGTGCCAGCAGGGATAGCAATCAGCCCCAGCATTTT | CASRDSNQPQHF
NA | TRBJ1-1 | TRBD1 | TRBV4-3 | TGCGCCAGCAGCCGAAGAACAGGGGGGTTGATGAACACTGAAGCTTTCTTT | CASSRRTGGLMNTEAFF
many | TRBJ2-1 | NA | TRBV7-3 | TGTGCCAGCAGCTTGGGTCGGGCGACAGTCAATGAGCAGTTCTTC | CASSLGRATVNEQFF
few | TRBJ1-4 | TRBD1 | TRBV29-1 | TGCAGCGTTAACGGACAGGGGACTAATGAAAAACTGTTTTTT | CSVNGQGTNEKLFF
NA | TRBJ2-2 | NA | TRBV2 | TGTGCCAGTGACAGGAAGTGGGCCGGGGAGCTGTTTTTT | CASDRKWAGELFF
few | TRBJ2-7 | TRBD1 | TRBV29-1 | TGCAGCGCCCTGGGAGAGGGGGCTTACGAGCAGTACTTC | CSALGEGAYEQYF
NA | TRBJ1-1 | NA | TRBV9 | TGTGCCAGCAGCGTAGGGGGGGCTCGGACTGAAGCTTTCTTT | CASSVGGARTEAFF
NA | TRBJ1-2 | NA | TRBV28 | TGTGCCAGCAGTTTCGTGGTCAACTATGGCTACCCCTTC | CASSFVVNYGYPF
few | TRBJ1-3 | NA | TRBV5-5 | TGTGCCAGCAGCTCCCATCCCCGTGGGACTGGAAACACCATATATTTT | CASSSHPRGTGNTIYF